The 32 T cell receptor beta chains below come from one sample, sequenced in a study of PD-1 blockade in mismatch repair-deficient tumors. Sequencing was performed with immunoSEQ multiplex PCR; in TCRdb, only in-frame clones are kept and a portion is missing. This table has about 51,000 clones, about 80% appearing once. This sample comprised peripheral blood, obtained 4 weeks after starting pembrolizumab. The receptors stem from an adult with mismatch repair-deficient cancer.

CDR3 region: CASSEPGESSYNEQFF. The CDR3 region has the DNA TGTGCCAGCAGTGAACCAGGGGAAAGCTCCTACAATGAGCAGTTCTTC. The genes are TRBV6-1 and TRBJ2-1; weak D call: TRBD1 (6 bases). Trimming shortened V by 2 bases and J by 0 bases, and 11 bases separated the two germline ends. The CDR3 consists of 16 residues. Germline CDR1 MNHNS, CDR2 SASEGT.

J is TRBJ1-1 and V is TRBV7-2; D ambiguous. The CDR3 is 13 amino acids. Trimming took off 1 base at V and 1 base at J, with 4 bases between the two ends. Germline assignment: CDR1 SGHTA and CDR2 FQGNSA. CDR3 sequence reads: CASSLVRNTEAFF. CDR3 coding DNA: TGTGCCAGCAGCTTAGTCAGGAACACTGAAGCTTTCTTT.

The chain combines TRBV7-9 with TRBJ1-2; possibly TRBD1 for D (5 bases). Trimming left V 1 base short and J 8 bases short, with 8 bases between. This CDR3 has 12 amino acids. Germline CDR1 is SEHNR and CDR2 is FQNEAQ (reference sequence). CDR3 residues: CASSLVRGGYTF. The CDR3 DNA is TGTGCCAGCAGCTTAGTAAGGGGCGGCTACACCTTC.

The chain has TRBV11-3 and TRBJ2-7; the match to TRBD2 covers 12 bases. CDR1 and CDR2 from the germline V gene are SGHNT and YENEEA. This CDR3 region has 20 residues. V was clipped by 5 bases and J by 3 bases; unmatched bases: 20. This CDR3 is CASSPPASTSGGESRYEQYF. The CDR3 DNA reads TGTGCCAGCAGCCCGCCAGCCTCGACTAGCGGGGGCGAATCACGCTACGAGCAGTACTTC. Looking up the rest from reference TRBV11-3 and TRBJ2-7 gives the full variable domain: EAGVVQSPRYKIIEKKQPVAFWCNPISGHNTLYWYLQNLGQGPELLIRYENEEAVDDSQLPKDRFSAERLKGVDSTLKIQPAELGDSAVYLCASSPPASTSGGESRYEQYFGPGTRLTVT.

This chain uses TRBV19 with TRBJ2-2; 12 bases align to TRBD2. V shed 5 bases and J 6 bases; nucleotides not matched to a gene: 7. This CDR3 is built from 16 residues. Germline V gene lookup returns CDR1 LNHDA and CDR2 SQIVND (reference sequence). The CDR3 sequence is CASSSWTSGVAGELFF. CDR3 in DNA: TGTGCCAGTAGTTCCTGGACTAGCGGGGTGGCCGGGGAGCTGTTTTTT.

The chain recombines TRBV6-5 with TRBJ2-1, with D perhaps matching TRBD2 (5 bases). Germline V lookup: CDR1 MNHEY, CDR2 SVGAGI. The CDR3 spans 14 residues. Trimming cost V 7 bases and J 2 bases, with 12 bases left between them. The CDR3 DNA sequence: TGTGCCAGCAAACCTGGACTGACCTACAATGAGCAGTTCTTC. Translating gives CASKPGLTYNEQFF.

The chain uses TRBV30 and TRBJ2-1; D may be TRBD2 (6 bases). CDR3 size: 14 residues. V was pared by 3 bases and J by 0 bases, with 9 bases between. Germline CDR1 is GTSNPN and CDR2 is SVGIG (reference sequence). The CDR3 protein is CAWSGDFSYNEQFF. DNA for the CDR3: TGTGCCTGGAGCGGGGACTTCTCCTACAATGAGCAGTTCTTC.

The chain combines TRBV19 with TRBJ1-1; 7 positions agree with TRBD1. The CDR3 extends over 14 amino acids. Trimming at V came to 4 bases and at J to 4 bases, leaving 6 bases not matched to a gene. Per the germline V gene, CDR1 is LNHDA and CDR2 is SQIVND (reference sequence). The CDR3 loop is CASSTGGGSTEAFF. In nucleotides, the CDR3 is TGTGCCAGTAGTACAGGGGGGGGGAGCACTGAAGCTTTCTTT. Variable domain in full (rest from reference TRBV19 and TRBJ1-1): DGGITQSPKYLFRKEGQNVTLSCEQNLNHDAMYWYRQDPGQGLRLIYYSQIVNDFQKGDIAEGYSVSREKKESFPLTVTSAQKNPTAFYLCASSTGGGSTEAFFGQGTRLTVV.

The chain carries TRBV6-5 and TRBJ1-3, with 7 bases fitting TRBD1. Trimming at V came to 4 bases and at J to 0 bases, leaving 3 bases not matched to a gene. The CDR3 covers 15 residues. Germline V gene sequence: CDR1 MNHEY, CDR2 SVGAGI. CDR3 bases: TGTGCCAGCAGTTGGACAGGCCTCTCTGGAAACACCATATATTTT. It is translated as CASSWTGLSGNTIYF.

The CDR3 sequence is CASSRDRSNYGYTF. CDR3 in DNA: TGTGCCAGCAGCCGGGACAGATCTAACTATGGCTACACCTTC. This chain uses TRBV2 with TRBJ1-2, with 7 positions matching TRBD1. The germline V gene encodes CDR1 SNHLY and CDR2 FYNNEI. V gave up 6 bases and J gave up 0 bases; unmatched junction bases: 4. The CDR3 runs to 14 residues.

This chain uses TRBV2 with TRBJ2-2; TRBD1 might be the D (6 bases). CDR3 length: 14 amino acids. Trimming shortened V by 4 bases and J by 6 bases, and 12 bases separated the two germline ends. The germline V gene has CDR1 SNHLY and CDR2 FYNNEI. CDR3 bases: TGTGCCAGCAGTGCCAGGGGTCCCCCCGGGGAGCTGTTTTTT. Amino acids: CASSARGPPGELFF.

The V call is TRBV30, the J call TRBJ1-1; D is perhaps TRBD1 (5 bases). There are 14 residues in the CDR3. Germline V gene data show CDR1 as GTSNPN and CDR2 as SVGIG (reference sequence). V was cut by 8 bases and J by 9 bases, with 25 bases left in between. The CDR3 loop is CALLSVGFQGKAFF. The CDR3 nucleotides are TGTGCCCTCCTATCGGTCGGGTTTCAGGGAAAAGCTTTCTTT.

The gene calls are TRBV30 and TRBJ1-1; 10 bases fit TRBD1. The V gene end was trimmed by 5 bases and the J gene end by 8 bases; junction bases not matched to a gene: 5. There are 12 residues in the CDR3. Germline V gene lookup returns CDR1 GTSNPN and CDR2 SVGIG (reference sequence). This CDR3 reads CAWGGQGNEAFF. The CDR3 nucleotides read TGTGCCTGGGGGGGACAGGGGAACGAAGCTTTCTTT.

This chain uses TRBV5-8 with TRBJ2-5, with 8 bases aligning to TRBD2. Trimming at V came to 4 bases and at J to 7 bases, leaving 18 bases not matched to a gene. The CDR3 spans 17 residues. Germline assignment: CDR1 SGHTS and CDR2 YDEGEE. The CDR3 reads CASSPIRTSTSRVTQYF. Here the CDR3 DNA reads TGTGCCAGCAGCCCTATCAGGACTAGCACCTCGAGGGTGACCCAGTACTTC.

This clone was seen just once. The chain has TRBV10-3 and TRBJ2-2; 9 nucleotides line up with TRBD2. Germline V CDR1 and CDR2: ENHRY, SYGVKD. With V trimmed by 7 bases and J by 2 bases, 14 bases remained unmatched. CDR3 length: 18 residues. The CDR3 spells CAITPTGWTSANTGELFF. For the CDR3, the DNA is TGTGCCATCACCCCTACCGGATGGACTAGCGCAAACACCGGGGAGCTGTTTTTT.

CDR3 coding DNA: TGTGCCAGCAGCCAGGACAGAAGCAACACCGGGGAGCTGTTTTTT. The encoded protein is CASSQDRSNTGELFF. The V gene is TRBV11-2, the J gene TRBJ2-2; possibly TRBD1 for D (6 bases). Germline CDR1 and CDR2: SGHAT and FQNNGV. V was shortened by 5 bases and J by 2 bases, with 12 bases between the two germline ends. The CDR3 consists of 15 residues.

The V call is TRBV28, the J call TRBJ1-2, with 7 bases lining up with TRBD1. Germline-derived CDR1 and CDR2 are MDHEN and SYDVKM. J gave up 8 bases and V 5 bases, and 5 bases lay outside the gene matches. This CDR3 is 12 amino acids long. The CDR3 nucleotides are TGTGCCAGCAGTGCGGGACAGCGGGGCTACACCTTC. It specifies CASSAGQRGYTF.

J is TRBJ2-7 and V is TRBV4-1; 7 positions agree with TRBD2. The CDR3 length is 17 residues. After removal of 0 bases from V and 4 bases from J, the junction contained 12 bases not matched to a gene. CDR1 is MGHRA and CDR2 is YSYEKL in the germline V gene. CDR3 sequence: CASSQDVGEGSYYEQYF. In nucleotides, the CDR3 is TGCGCCAGCAGCCAAGATGTGGGGGAGGGTTCTTATTACGAGCAGTACTTC.

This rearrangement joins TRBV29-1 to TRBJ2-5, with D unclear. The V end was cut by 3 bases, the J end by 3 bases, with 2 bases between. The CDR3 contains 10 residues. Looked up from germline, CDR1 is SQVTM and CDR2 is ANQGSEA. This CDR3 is CSVEEETQYF. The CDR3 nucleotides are TGCAGCGTTGAGGAAGAGACCCAGTACTTC.

The DNA of the CDR3 is TGTGCCAGCAGTTACTCCGCTCTAGCGGGAGGGGGTGAGCAGTTCTTC. Translation gives CASSYSALAGGGEQFF. V and J are TRBV6-5 and TRBJ2-1; 12 bases fit TRBD2. Trimming cost V 0 bases and J 9 bases; bases outside gene matches: 6. The CDR3 loop spans 16 amino acids. Germline assignment: CDR1 MNHEY and CDR2 SVGAGI.

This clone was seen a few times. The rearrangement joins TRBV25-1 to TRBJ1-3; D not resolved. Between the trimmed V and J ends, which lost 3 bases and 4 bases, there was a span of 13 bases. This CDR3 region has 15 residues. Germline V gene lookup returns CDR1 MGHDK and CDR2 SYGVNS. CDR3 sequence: CASSDPYARGNTIYF. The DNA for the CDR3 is TGTGCCAGCAGTGACCCCTACGCTAGGGGAAACACCATATATTTT.

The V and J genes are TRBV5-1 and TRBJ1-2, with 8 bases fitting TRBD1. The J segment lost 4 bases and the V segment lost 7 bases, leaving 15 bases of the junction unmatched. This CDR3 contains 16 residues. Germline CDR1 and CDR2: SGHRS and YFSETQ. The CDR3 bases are TGCGCCAGCTACCCGGGACAGGCGGTTATCGGCTATGGCTACACCTTC. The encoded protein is CASYPGQAVIGYGYTF.

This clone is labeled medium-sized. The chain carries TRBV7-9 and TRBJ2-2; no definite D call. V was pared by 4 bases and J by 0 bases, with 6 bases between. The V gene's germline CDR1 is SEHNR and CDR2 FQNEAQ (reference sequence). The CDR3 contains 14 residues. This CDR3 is CASSSNPNTGELFF. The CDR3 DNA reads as TGTGCCAGCAGCTCAAACCCGAACACCGGGGAGCTGTTTTTT.

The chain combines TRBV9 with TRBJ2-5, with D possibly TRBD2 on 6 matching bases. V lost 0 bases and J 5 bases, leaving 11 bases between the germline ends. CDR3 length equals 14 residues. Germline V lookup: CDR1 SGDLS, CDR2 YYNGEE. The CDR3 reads CASSVGSGRETQYF. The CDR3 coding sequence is TGTGCCAGCAGCGTAGGATCTGGGAGGGAGACCCAGTACTTC.

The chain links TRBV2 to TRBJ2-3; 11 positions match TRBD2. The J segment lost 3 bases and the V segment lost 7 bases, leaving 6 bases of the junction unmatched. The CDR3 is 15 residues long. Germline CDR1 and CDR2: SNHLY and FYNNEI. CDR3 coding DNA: TGTGCCAGCAAACTCACTAGCGGGGGAACAGATACGCAGTATTTT. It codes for CASKLTSGGTDTQYF.

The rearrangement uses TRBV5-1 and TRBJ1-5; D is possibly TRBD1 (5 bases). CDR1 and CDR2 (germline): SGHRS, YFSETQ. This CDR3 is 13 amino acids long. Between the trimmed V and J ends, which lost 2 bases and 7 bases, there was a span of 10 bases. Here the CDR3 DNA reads TGCGCCAGCAGCTTCGGGGGGGACCAGCCCCAGCATTTT. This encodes CASSFGGDQPQHF.

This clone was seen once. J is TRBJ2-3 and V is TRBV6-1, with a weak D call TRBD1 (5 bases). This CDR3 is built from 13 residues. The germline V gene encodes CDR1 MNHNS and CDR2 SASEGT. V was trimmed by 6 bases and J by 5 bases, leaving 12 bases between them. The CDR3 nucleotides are TGTGCCAGCAGGCAGGGTAGGGTAGATACGCAGTATTTT. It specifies CASRQGRVDTQYF.

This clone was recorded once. The CDR3, as DNA: TGCGCCAGCAGTCTTAATACAGGGCCTCAAGAGACCCAGTACTTC. Amino acid sequence: CASSLNTGPQETQYF. The chain is built from TRBV5-1 and TRBJ2-5; D perhaps matches TRBD1 (6 bases). The CDR3 is 15 residues long. In germline, CDR1 is SGHRS, CDR2 YFSETQ. The V gene lost 5 bases and the J gene lost 2 bases, with 16 bases spanning the gap.

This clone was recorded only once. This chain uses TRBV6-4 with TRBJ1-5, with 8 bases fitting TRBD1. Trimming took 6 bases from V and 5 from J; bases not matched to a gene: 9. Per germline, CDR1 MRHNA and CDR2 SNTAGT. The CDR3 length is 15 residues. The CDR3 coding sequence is TGTGCCAGCAGCGACAACTGGACAGGGCATCAGCCCCAGCATTTT. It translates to CASSDNWTGHQPQHF.

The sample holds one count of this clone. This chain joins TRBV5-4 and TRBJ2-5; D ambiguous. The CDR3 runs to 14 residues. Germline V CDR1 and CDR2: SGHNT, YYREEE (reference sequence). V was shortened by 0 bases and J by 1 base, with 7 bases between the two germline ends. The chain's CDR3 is CASSLASIQETQYF. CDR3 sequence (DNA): TGTGCCAGCAGCTTGGCCTCCATCCAAGAGACCCAGTACTTC.

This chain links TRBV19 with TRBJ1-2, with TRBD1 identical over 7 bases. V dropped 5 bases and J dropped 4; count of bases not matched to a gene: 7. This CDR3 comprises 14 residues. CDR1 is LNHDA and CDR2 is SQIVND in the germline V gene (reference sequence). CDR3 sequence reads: CASSDDRVSYGYTF. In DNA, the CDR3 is TGTGCCAGTAGTGACGACAGGGTTAGCTATGGCTACACCTTC. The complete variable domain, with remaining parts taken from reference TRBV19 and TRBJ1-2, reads DGGITQSPKYLFRKEGQNVTLSCEQNLNHDAMYWYRQDPGQGLRLIYYSQIVNDFQKGDIAEGYSVSREKKESFPLTVTSAQKNPTAFYLCASSDDRVSYGYTFGSGTRLTVV.

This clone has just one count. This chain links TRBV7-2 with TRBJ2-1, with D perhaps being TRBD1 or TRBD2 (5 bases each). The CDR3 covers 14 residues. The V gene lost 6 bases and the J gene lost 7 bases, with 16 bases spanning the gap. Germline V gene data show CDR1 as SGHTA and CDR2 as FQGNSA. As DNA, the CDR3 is TGTGCCAGCAGTCCGGGACCCGCGGGTAATGAGCAGTTCTTC. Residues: CASSPGPAGNEQFF.